This TCR beta chain was captured by sequencing in a study of blood T cell repertoires in COVID-19. About the research overall: Whether acute or convalescent, the COVID-19 samples came from the United States, Italy and Spain. T cells, B-cell-depleted T cells, or PBMCs supplied cDNA or gDNA.

The authors' processing: Scientists estimated how many nucleated cells there were by amplifying reference gene primers. Here immunoSEQ multiplex PCR was the method, and the copy in TCRdb shows in-frame clones only, minus some. The V and J calls and clone size come from that table; D and trimming were worked out from the DNA. The table records a few hundred thousand clones, 87% of them present only once. V lost 0 bases and J 1 base, leaving 12 bases between the germline ends. The CDR3 loop spans 16 amino acids. CDR1 is ENHRY, CDR2 SYGVKD, per germline. J is TRBJ1-1 and V is TRBV10-3, with a weak D call TRBD1 (6 bases). The sequenced sample consisted of peripheral blood. The sequence was collected from a woman between 50 and 59 years old who had recovered from COVID-19. The CDR3 reads CAISESWTEPNTEAFF. The CDR3 DNA follows: TGTGCCATCAGTGAGTCCTGGACAGAGCCGAACACTGAAGCTTTCTTT.